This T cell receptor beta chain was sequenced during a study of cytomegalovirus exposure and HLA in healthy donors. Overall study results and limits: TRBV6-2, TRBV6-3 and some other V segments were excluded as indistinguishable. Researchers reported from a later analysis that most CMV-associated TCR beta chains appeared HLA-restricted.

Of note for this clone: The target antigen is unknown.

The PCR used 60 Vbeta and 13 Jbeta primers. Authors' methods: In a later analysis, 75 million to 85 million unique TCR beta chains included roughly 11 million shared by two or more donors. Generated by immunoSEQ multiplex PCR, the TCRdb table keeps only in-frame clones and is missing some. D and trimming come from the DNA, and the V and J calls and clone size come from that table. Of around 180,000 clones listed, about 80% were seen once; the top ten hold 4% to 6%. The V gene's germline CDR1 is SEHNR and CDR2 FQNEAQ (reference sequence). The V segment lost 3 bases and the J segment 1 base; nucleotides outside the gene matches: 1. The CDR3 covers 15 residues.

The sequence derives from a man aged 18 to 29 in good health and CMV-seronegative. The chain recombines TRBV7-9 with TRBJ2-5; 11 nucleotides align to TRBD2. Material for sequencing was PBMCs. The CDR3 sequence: CASSFLAGGQETQYF. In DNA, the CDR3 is TGTGCCAGCAGCTTTCTAGCGGGGGGCCAAGAGACCCAGTACTTC.